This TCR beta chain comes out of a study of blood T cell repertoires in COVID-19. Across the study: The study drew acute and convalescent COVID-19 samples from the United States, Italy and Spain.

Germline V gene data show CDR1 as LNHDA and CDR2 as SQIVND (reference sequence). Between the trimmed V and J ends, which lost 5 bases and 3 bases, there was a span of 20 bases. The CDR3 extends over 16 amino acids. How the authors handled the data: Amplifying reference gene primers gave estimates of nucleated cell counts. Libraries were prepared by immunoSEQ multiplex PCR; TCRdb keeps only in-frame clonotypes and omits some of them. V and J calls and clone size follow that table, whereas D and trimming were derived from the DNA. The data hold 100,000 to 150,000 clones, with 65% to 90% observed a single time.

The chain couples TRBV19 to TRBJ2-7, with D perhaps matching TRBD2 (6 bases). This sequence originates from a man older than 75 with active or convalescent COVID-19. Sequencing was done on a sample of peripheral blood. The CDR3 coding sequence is TGTGCCAGTAGTGACCTTCGCGGGAAAGCGGACTACGAGCAGTACTTC. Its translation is CASSDLRGKADYEQYF.